These T cell receptor beta chains were read from a single sample in a study of CD8 T cells in ankylosing spondylitis. Each CDR3 protein is one row after TCRdb ran MiXCR on the 5' RACE reads. This table has fewer than 200,000 distinct CDR3 sequences, 18% appearing once. Material: blood, either unsorted or a sorted T cell fraction (not recorded which). Every receptor here comes from a male donor aged 5-30 years with ankylosing spondylitis or in good health (not recorded which). CDR3s include the opening cysteine and the closing phenylalanine or tryptophan. Each record gives: V gene, CDR3 protein.

V gene: TRBV6-1
CDR3 protein: CASSEGLAGGDTQYF

V gene: TRBV27
CDR3 protein: CASSFSSGSSYEQYF

V gene: TRBV7-6
CDR3 protein: CASSHPGVAGQGDTDTQYF

V gene: TRBV25-1
CDR3 protein: CASSEDLGGTETQYF

V gene: TRBV7-6
CDR3 protein: CASSPSGAYNEQFF

V gene: TRBV20-1
CDR3 protein: CSARLQGYGYTF

V gene: TRBV29-1
CDR3 protein: CSVGTEYGYTF

V gene: TRBV27
CDR3 protein: CASSLIGTEQETQYF

V gene: TRBV20-1
CDR3 protein: CSARDSVSSYNEQFF

V gene: TRBV20-1
CDR3 protein: CSASRRAGADTQYF

V gene: TRBV5-6
CDR3 protein: CASSVRGGPPNTEAFF

V gene: TRBV27
CDR3 protein: CASTIAGDNEQFF

V gene: TRBV7-2
CDR3 protein: CASSLASLTPLHF

V gene: TRBV2
CDR3 protein: CASSGEVTERGIQYF

V gene: TRBV12-3/TRBV12-4
CDR3 protein: CASSKTGGIGTEQFF

V gene: TRBV12-3/TRBV12-4
CDR3 protein: CASSSPLVGANVLTF

V gene: TRBV12-3/TRBV12-4
CDR3 protein: CASSPYRGTGELFF

V gene: TRBV25-1
CDR3 protein: CASNGGPSNTEAFF

V gene: TRBV7-6
CDR3 protein: CASSPREGLYNEQFF

V gene: TRBV20-1
CDR3 protein: CSAPGSFGETQYF

V gene: TRBV5-1
CDR3 protein: CASSIPGVSYNEQFF

V gene: TRBV7-2
CDR3 protein: CASSLWTSGAYEQYF

V gene: TRBV5-4
CDR3 protein: CASSPRTSGEKETQYF

V gene: TRBV7-9
CDR3 protein: CASSLQTRGRPNTGELFF

V gene: TRBV7-9
CDR3 protein: CASSLRDGHPDYEQYF

V gene: TRBV5-1
CDR3 protein: CASSFEGTLRTEAFF

V gene: TRBV5-1
CDR3 protein: CASSLAGNSYEQYF

V gene: TRBV3-1
CDR3 protein: CASSRDTHTQYF

V gene: TRBV7-8
CDR3 protein: CASNLKGEQFF

V gene: TRBV28
CDR3 protein: CASSPVAAPQHF

V gene: TRBV28
CDR3 protein: CASSVGLRILVQPQHF

V gene: TRBV7-8
CDR3 protein: CATSALAGDVGELFF

V gene: TRBV7-9
CDR3 protein: CASSPPGPGETQYF

V gene: TRBV6-5
CDR3 protein: CASSSAVHSGKLFF

V gene: TRBV12-3/TRBV12-4
CDR3 protein: CASSQGRAYEQYF

V gene: TRBV4-3
CDR3 protein: CASSRYRDGSGTQYF

V gene: TRBV27
CDR3 protein: CASSSDKYYGYTF

V gene: TRBV12-3/TRBV12-4
CDR3 protein: CASGQFYEQYF

V gene: TRBV20-1
CDR3 protein: CSARTTNTGELFF

V gene: TRBV18
CDR3 protein: CASSRLAKSTDTQYF

V gene: TRBV27
CDR3 protein: CASSLSRQARPQHF